This T cell receptor beta chain comes out of a study of blood T cell repertoires in COVID-19. Study-level background: There were acute and convalescent COVID-19 samples, and they came from the United States, Italy and Spain. In each case, the material was cDNA or gDNA derived from T cells, B-cell-depleted T cells, or PBMCs.

Seattle-derived patients entered the study during active infection and were followed longitudinally. Germline CDR1 and CDR2: MGHRA and YSYEKL. V shed 0 bases, J shed 4 bases, and the junction held 12 bases outside the gene matches. The CDR3 consists of 19 residues. Methods used by the authors: Nucleated cell counts were estimated from reference gene primer amplification. Using immunoSEQ multiplex PCR, the repertoire was profiled, and TCRdb retains in-frame clones only, with some absent. V and J calls and clone size follow that table, whereas D and trimming were derived from the DNA. The sample lists roughly 250,000 clones; about nine tenths were seen once.

The receptor was isolated from a woman aged 30 to 39 with COVID-19, enrolled during active disease. The sample taken for sequencing was peripheral blood. The chain carries TRBV4-1 and TRBJ2-6; 7 bases are a match to TRBD1. The CDR3: CASSQERRQGRSGANVLTF. In nucleotides, the CDR3 is TGCGCCAGCAGCCAAGAACGTAGACAGGGAAGGTCCGGGGCCAACGTCCTGACTTTC.